Listed below are T cell receptor beta chains from one sample, sequenced in a study of shared clonotypes between healthy human individuals. Data came from immunoSEQ multiplex PCR; TCRdb stores just in-frame clones and leaves some out. The table includes about 530,000 clones, almost 97% detected once. Sequencing was carried out using naive CD4+ T cells sorted from blood. The receptors stem from a woman aged 25-40 years in good health. The CDR3 runs from the conserved cysteine through the conserved F or W. A D gene is named only where the DNA matches it firmly. Expanded clones are given a class, and other clones once, few, many or no size at all.

j_gene: TRBJ1-4
abundance: -
v_gene: TRBV19
d_gene: TRBD1
CDR3aa: CASSISPTGGEKLFF
CDR3nt: TGTGCCAGTAGTATTTCCCCCACAGGGGGTGAAAAACTGTTTTTT

j_gene: TRBJ2-7
abundance: once
v_gene: TRBV19
d_gene: -
CDR3aa: CASSIARGGEQYF
CDR3nt: TGTGCCAGTAGTATCGCCAGGGGAGGCGAGCAGTACTTC

j_gene: TRBJ2-7
abundance: -
v_gene: TRBV28
d_gene: -
CDR3aa: CASSSGTKSGQYF
CDR3nt: TGTGCCAGCAGTTCCGGGACCAAAAGCGGGCAGTACTTC

j_gene: TRBJ2-7
abundance: once
v_gene: TRBV6-5
d_gene: TRBD1
CDR3aa: CASSRDRDAYEQYF
CDR3nt: TGTGCCAGCAGCAGAGACAGGGACGCCTACGAGCAGTACTTC

j_gene: TRBJ2-5
abundance: -
v_gene: TRBV11-1
d_gene: TRBD2
CDR3aa: CASSHGRTSGKGETQYF
CDR3nt: TGTGCCAGCAGCCATGGAAGGACTAGCGGGAAAGGGGAGACCCAGTACTTC

j_gene: TRBJ2-7
abundance: -
v_gene: TRBV4-1
d_gene: -
CDR3aa: CASSQPGVRVYEQYF
CDR3nt: TGCGCCAGCAGCCAGCCGGGAGTCCGGGTCTACGAGCAGTACTTC

j_gene: TRBJ2-7
abundance: -
v_gene: TRBV28
d_gene: -
CDR3aa: CASSLRYEQYF
CDR3nt: TGTGCCAGCAGTTTGAGGTACGAGCAGTACTTC

j_gene: TRBJ2-7
abundance: -
v_gene: TRBV18
d_gene: TRBD2
CDR3aa: CASSSSTSGSSYEQYF
CDR3nt: TGTGCCAGCTCCTCATCGACTAGCGGAAGCTCCTACGAGCAGTACTTC

j_gene: TRBJ1-2
abundance: -
v_gene: TRBV9
d_gene: -
CDR3aa: CASSVGKEWETQGHGYTF
CDR3nt: TGTGCCAGCAGCGTAGGGAAAGAGTGGGAGACACAGGGTCATGGCTACACCTTC

j_gene: TRBJ2-7
abundance: -
v_gene: TRBV6-1
d_gene: TRBD2
CDR3aa: CASSDRTSGSPNEQYF
CDR3nt: TGTGCCAGCAGTGACCGGACTAGCGGGAGTCCCAACGAGCAGTACTTC

j_gene: TRBJ2-7
abundance: -
v_gene: TRBV5-4
d_gene: TRBD2
CDR3aa: CASRSSIAGEVEQYF
CDR3nt: TGTGCCAGCAGGTCGAGCATAGCGGGAGAAGTCGAGCAGTACTTC

j_gene: TRBJ1-1
abundance: -
v_gene: TRBV28
d_gene: -
CDR3aa: CVTSRLGVGMSTEAFF
CDR3nt: TGTGTCACCTCCAGACTTGGGGTAGGGATGAGCACTGAAGCTTTCTTT

j_gene: TRBJ2-7
abundance: few
v_gene: TRBV5-1
d_gene: TRBD1
CDR3aa: CASSFTGGGEQYF
CDR3nt: TGCGCCAGCAGCTTCACAGGGGGCGGCGAGCAGTACTTC

j_gene: TRBJ1-3
abundance: once
v_gene: TRBV28
d_gene: TRBD1
CDR3aa: CASRRTGGSGNTIYF
CDR3nt: TGTGCCAGCAGAAGGACAGGGGGCTCTGGAAACACCATATATTTT

j_gene: TRBJ2-3
abundance: -
v_gene: TRBV5-1
d_gene: -
CDR3aa: CASSLERESPDTQYF
CDR3nt: TGCGCCAGCAGCTTGGAACGGGAGAGTCCAGATACGCAGTATTTT

j_gene: TRBJ2-1
abundance: -
v_gene: TRBV29-1
d_gene: -
CDR3aa: CSVESRSSYNEQFF
CDR3nt: TGCAGCGTTGAATCGCGGAGCTCCTACAATGAGCAGTTCTTC

j_gene: TRBJ2-7
abundance: -
v_gene: TRBV5-6
d_gene: -
CDR3aa: CASRGGGGPNEQYF
CDR3nt: TGTGCCAGCCGCGGAGGGGGAGGGCCGAACGAGCAGTACTTC

j_gene: TRBJ2-3
abundance: -
v_gene: TRBV5-6
d_gene: -
CDR3aa: CASSLAPTDTQYF
CDR3nt: TGTGCCAGCAGTCTGGCCCCCACAGATACGCAGTATTTT

j_gene: TRBJ2-5
abundance: -
v_gene: TRBV28
d_gene: -
CDR3aa: CASSFSPLRRETQYF
CDR3nt: TGTGCCAGCAGTTTTTCCCCTCTTAGGAGGGAGACCCAGTACTTC

j_gene: TRBJ2-7
abundance: -
v_gene: TRBV6-5
d_gene: -
CDR3aa: CASRRRGVFYEQYF
CDR3nt: TGTGCCAGCAGGCGCAGAGGGGTCTTCTACGAGCAGTACTTC

j_gene: TRBJ1-5
abundance: -
v_gene: TRBV5-1
d_gene: TRBD1
CDR3aa: CASSLEPGGYQPQHF
CDR3nt: TGCGCCAGCAGCTTGGAACCAGGGGGATATCAGCCCCAGCATTTT

j_gene: TRBJ2-2
abundance: once
v_gene: TRBV7-9
d_gene: TRBD2
CDR3aa: CASSFSSGYTGELFF
CDR3nt: TGTGCCAGCAGCTTTTCTAGCGGGTACACCGGGGAGCTGTTTTTT

j_gene: TRBJ2-4
abundance: -
v_gene: TRBV7-9
d_gene: -
CDR3aa: CASSLVQGYGKNIQYF
CDR3nt: TGTGCCAGCAGCTTAGTTCAGGGTTACGGCAAAAACATTCAGTACTTC

j_gene: TRBJ1-1
abundance: -
v_gene: TRBV5-1
d_gene: -
CDR3aa: CANSSLRVGTEAFF
CDR3nt: TGCGCCAACAGCTCACTCAGGGTTGGCACTGAAGCTTTCTTT

j_gene: TRBJ1-2
abundance: -
v_gene: TRBV6-5
d_gene: -
CDR3aa: CASSYSTANYGYTF
CDR3nt: TGTGCCAGCAGTTACTCTACAGCTAACTATGGCTACACCTTC

j_gene: TRBJ1-1
abundance: -
v_gene: TRBV6-1
d_gene: -
CDR3aa: CASSESPEAFF
CDR3nt: TGTGCCAGCAGTGAGTCTCCTGAAGCTTTCTTT

j_gene: TRBJ2-2
abundance: -
v_gene: TRBV11-2
d_gene: -
CDR3aa: CASSILASGGGGELFF
CDR3nt: TGTGCCAGCAGCATACTAGCCTCAGGGGGTGGCGGGGAGCTGTTTTTT

j_gene: TRBJ2-1
abundance: -
v_gene: TRBV7-8
d_gene: -
CDR3aa: CASSFNVAGLYNEQFF
CDR3nt: TGTGCCAGCAGCTTCAATGTGGCAGGGCTCTACAATGAGCAGTTCTTC

j_gene: TRBJ1-4
abundance: -
v_gene: TRBV2
d_gene: TRBD1
CDR3aa: CASSDPGQGTEKLFF
CDR3nt: TGTGCCAGCAGTGATCCGGGACAGGGGACCGAAAAACTGTTTTTT

j_gene: TRBJ2-7
abundance: -
v_gene: TRBV11-2
d_gene: TRBD2
CDR3aa: CASSQTSGYEQYF
CDR3nt: TGTGCCAGCAGCCAGACTAGCGGCTACGAGCAGTACTTC

j_gene: TRBJ2-7
abundance: once
v_gene: TRBV15
d_gene: TRBD1
CDR3aa: CATSREDRGYEQYF
CDR3nt: TGTGCCACCAGCAGAGAGGACAGGGGCTACGAGCAGTACTTC

j_gene: TRBJ2-7
abundance: once
v_gene: TRBV5-1
d_gene: -
CDR3aa: CASSFGLSYEQYF
CDR3nt: TGCGCCAGCAGCTTCGGTCTCTCCTACGAGCAGTACTTC

j_gene: TRBJ1-1
abundance: -
v_gene: TRBV29-1
d_gene: -
CDR3aa: CSVGGGFITEAFF
CDR3nt: TGCAGCGTTGGGGGGGGCTTTATCACTGAAGCTTTCTTT

j_gene: TRBJ2-4
abundance: -
v_gene: TRBV4-1
d_gene: TRBD2
CDR3aa: CASSLGRAGPKNIQYF
CDR3nt: TGCGCCAGCAGTCTAGGGAGGGCGGGACCAAAAAACATTCAGTACTTC

j_gene: TRBJ1-5
abundance: -
v_gene: TRBV30
d_gene: -
CDR3aa: CAWSVSQDQPQHF
CDR3nt: TGTGCCTGGAGTGTTTCACAAGATCAGCCCCAGCATTTT

j_gene: TRBJ2-3
abundance: -
v_gene: TRBV27
d_gene: TRBD2
CDR3aa: CASRAGLAGVGDTQYF
CDR3nt: TGTGCCAGCAGGGCGGGACTAGCGGGAGTTGGAGATACGCAGTATTTT

j_gene: TRBJ1-5
abundance: -
v_gene: TRBV7-9
d_gene: TRBD1
CDR3aa: CASSPGTGDHQPQHF
CDR3nt: TGTGCCAGCAGCCCCGGGACAGGGGATCATCAGCCCCAGCATTTT

j_gene: TRBJ2-7
abundance: once
v_gene: TRBV6-4
d_gene: -
CDR3aa: CASSEAAPGPETYEQYF
CDR3nt: TGTGCCAGCAGTGAGGCGGCTCCGGGGCCGGAAACCTACGAGCAGTACTTC

j_gene: TRBJ1-5
abundance: once
v_gene: TRBV19
d_gene: -
CDR3aa: CASSTDTRANQPQHF
CDR3nt: TGTGCCAGTAGTACCGACACCCGCGCCAATCAGCCCCAGCATTTT

j_gene: TRBJ2-1
abundance: -
v_gene: TRBV28
d_gene: -
CDR3aa: CASSYGILSYNEQFF
CDR3nt: TGTGCCAGCAGCTATGGCATCCTCTCCTACAATGAGCAGTTCTTC

j_gene: TRBJ2-5
abundance: -
v_gene: TRBV7-2
d_gene: -
CDR3aa: CASSLQGGNTEETQYF
CDR3nt: TGTGCCAGCAGCTTACAAGGGGGTAATACAGAAGAGACCCAGTACTTC

j_gene: TRBJ1-1
abundance: -
v_gene: TRBV27
d_gene: -
CDR3aa: CASSFGGDMMAFF
CDR3nt: TGTGCCAGCAGTTTTGGAGGCGATATGATGGCTTTCTTT

j_gene: TRBJ2-7
abundance: few
v_gene: TRBV18
d_gene: -
CDR3aa: CASSPGGGSYEQYF
CDR3nt: TGTGCCAGCTCACCAGGAGGGGGTTCATACGAGCAGTACTTC

j_gene: TRBJ2-7
abundance: -
v_gene: TRBV6-6
d_gene: TRBD2
CDR3aa: CASSYGGGEGVEQYF
CDR3nt: TGTGCCAGCAGTTACGGGGGAGGGGAGGGTGTCGAGCAGTACTTC

j_gene: TRBJ2-1
abundance: -
v_gene: TRBV25-1
d_gene: TRBD2
CDR3aa: CASKSGISYNEQFF
CDR3nt: TGTGCCAGCAAAAGCGGGATATCCTACAATGAGCAGTTCTTC

j_gene: TRBJ2-1
abundance: -
v_gene: TRBV10-3
d_gene: TRBD2
CDR3aa: CAISEREGYNEQFF
CDR3nt: TGTGCCATCAGTGAGCGGGAGGGATACAATGAGCAGTTCTTC